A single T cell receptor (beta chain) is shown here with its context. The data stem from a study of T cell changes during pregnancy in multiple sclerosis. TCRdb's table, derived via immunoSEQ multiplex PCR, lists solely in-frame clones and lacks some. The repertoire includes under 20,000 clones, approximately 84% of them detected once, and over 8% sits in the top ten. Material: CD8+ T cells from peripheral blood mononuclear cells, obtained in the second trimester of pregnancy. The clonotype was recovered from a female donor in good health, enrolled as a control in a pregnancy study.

CDR3 sequence: CARRVTGDGYTF. CDR3 sequence (DNA): TGTGCCAGGAGGGTTACAGGGGATGGCTACACCTTC. The chain has TRBV2 and TRBJ1-2; 7 bases fit TRBD1. Germline V gene sequence: CDR1 SNHLY, CDR2 FYNNEI. The CDR3 is made up of 12 amino acids. J gave up 6 bases and V 9 bases, and 7 bases lay outside the gene matches.